The next 9 T cell receptor beta chains were all read from a single sample in a study of blood T cell repertoires in COVID-19. Sequencing used immunoSEQ multiplex PCR; TCRdb keeps in-frame clones, though not all of them. Of about 130,000 clones listed, approximately 85% are singletons. Sequencing used peripheral blood. Source of these receptors: a human donor in a cohort sampled during active COVID-19.

This clone has just a few counts. The CDR3 sequence is CASSAGQGFEKLFF. The CDR3, as DNA: TGCGCCAGCAGCGCGGGACAGGGGTTCGAAAAACTGTTTTTT. The J gene is TRBJ1-4, the V gene TRBV4-3; 10 bases line up with TRBD1. CDR1 LGHNA and CDR2 YSLEER come from the germline V gene. After removal of 5 bases from V and 8 bases from J, the junction contained 5 bases not matched to a gene. CDR3 length: 14 residues.

The chain carries TRBV5-4 and TRBJ1-5; tentatively, D is TRBD1 (5 bases). This CDR3 comprises 16 residues. Germline-derived CDR1 and CDR2 are SGHNT and YYREEE (reference sequence). V was shortened by 2 bases and J by 0 bases, with 12 bases between the two germline ends. CDR3 in DNA: TGTGCCAGCAGCTTCGGGCCTACAGGTAGCAATCAGCCCCAGCATTTT. Its translation is CASSFGPTGSNQPQHF.

The chain has TRBV27 and TRBJ2-7; 7 bases align to TRBD2. Per the germline V gene, CDR1 is MNHEY and CDR2 is SMNVEV (reference sequence). The CDR3 loop spans 17 amino acids. V dropped 6 bases and J dropped 3; count of bases not matched to a gene: 17. The CDR3 nucleotides are TGTGCCAGCAGCCCCGCGTTCGGAGCGGGACGGGGCTACGAGCAGTACGTC. This translates into CASSPAFGAGRGYEQYV.

This sequence joins TRBV5-6 and TRBJ2-3; the D gene is possibly TRBD2 (5 bases). The germline V gene has CDR1 SGHDT and CDR2 YYEEEE. The V end lost 1 base, the J end lost 1 base, and 10 bases lay between the germline ends. This CDR3 spans 15 amino acids. The CDR3 DNA is TGTGCCAGCAGCTTGCCGACTACGGGCACAGATACGCAGTATTTT. Its translation is CASSLPTTGTDTQYF. The complete variable domain, with remaining parts taken from reference TRBV5-6 and TRBJ2-3, reads DAGVTQSPTHLIKTRGQQVTLRCSPKSGHDTVSWYQQALGQGPQFIFQYYEEEERQRGNFPDRFSGHQFPNYSSELNVNALLLGDSALYLCASSLPTTGTDTQYFGPGTRLTVL.

CDR3 protein: CASSLGQGVSNEAFF. The CDR3 DNA reads TGTGCCAGCAGCCTAGGACAGGGGGTTAGTAATGAAGCTTTCTTT. The rearrangement uses TRBV7-6 and TRBJ1-1; 10 nucleotides align to TRBD1. Germline-derived CDR1 and CDR2 are SGHVS and FNYEAQ. CDR3 length equals 15 residues. J gave up 7 bases and V 5 bases, and 10 bases lay outside the gene matches.

Details on this clone: This CDR3 is also generated by other DNA sequences in the sample. The chain links TRBV3-1 (or the pseudogene TRBV3-2) to TRBJ2-1; a weak D match, TRBD1 (6 bases). From germline, CDR1 is LGHDT and CDR2 YNNKEL (reference sequence). Trimming removed 0 bases from V and 7 bases from J, with 7 bases in between. CDR3 length: 13 residues. The CDR3: CASSQDRGNEQFF. For the CDR3, the DNA is TGTGCCAGCAGCCAAGATAGGGGGAATGAGCAGTTCTTC.

The chain has TRBV7-2 and TRBJ2-2; 7 bases match TRBD2. CDR1 and CDR2 (germline): SGHTA, FQGNSA. V gave up 5 bases and J gave up 4 bases; unmatched junction bases: 7. The CDR3 is 15 amino acids. The CDR3 protein is CASSPVSGGTGELFF. As DNA, the CDR3 is TGTGCCAGCAGCCCCGTCTCGGGAGGCACCGGGGAGCTGTTTTTT. Full variable domain (missing parts from reference TRBV7-2 and TRBJ2-2): GAGVSQSPSNKVTEKGKDVELRCDPISGHTALYWYRQSLGQGLEFLIYFQGNSAPDKSGLPSDRFSAERTGGSVSTLTIQRTQQEDSAVYLCASSPVSGGTGELFFGEGSRLTVL.

A few counts support this clone. The chain is built from TRBV5-4 and TRBJ1-1, with 10 bases matching TRBD1. V was clipped by 5 bases and J by 3 bases; unmatched bases: 7. Germline CDR1 is SGHNT and CDR2 is YYREEE (reference sequence). The CDR3 loop spans 15 amino acids. The CDR3 DNA reads TGTGCCAGCAGGGGTGACAGGGGGCTGTACACTGAAGCTTTCTTT. It yields the protein CASRGDRGLYTEAFF.

This chain uses TRBV11-2 with TRBJ2-1, with 9 positions matching TRBD2. The ends lost 0 bases at V and 4 bases at J; junction bases unmatched: 7. The CDR3 spans 17 residues. Germline V gene sequence: CDR1 SGHAT, CDR2 FQNNGV. The CDR3: CASSLEWAGGPYNEQFF. The CDR3 nucleotides read TGTGCCAGCAGCTTAGAGTGGGCGGGAGGGCCATACAATGAGCAGTTCTTC.